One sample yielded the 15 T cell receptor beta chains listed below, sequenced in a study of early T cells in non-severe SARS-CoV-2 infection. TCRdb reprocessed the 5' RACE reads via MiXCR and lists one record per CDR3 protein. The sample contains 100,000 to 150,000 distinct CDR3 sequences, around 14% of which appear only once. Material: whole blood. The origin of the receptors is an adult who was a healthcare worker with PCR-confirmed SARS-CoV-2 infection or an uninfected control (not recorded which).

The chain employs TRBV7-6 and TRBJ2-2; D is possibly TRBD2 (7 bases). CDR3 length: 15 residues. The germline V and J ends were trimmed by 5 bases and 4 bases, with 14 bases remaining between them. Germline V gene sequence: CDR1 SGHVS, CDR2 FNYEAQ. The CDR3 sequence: CASSRGAATTGELFF. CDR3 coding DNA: TGTGCCAGCAGCCGGGGGGCCGCCACCACCGGGGAGCTGTTTTTT.

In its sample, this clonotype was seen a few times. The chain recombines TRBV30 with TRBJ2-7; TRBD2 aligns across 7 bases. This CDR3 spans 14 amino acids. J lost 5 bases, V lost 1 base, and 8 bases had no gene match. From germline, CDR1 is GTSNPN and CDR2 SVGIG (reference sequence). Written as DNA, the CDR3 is TGTGCCTGGAGTGAGGGAGGGCGACGCAACGAGCAGTACTTC. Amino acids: CAWSEGGRRNEQYF.

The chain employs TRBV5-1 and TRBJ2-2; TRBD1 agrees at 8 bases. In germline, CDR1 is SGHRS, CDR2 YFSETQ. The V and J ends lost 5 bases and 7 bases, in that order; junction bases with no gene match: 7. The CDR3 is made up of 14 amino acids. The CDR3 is CASSEDRVDGELFF. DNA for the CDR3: TGCGCCAGCAGTGAGGACAGGGTTGACGGGGAGCTGTTTTTT.

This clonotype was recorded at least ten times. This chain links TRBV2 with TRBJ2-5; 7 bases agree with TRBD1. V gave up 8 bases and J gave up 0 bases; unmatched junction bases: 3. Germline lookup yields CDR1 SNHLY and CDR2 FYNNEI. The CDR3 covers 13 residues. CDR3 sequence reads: CASVGTDQETQYF. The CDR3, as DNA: TGTGCCAGCGTAGGGACAGACCAAGAGACCCAGTACTTC.

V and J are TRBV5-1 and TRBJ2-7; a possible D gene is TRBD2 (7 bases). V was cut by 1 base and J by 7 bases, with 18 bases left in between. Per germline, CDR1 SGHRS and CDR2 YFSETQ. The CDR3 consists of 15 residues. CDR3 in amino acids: CASSLSLAGAGEQYF. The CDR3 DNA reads TGCGCCAGCAGCTTGAGTCTCGCGGGGGCGGGTGAGCAGTACTTC.

This CDR3 is CAWSVGRRFSGNTIYF. CDR3 DNA: TGTGCCTGGAGTGTAGGACGGAGGTTTTCTGGAAACACCATATATTTT. The chain has TRBV30 and TRBJ1-3; D remains ambiguous. CDR1 is GTSNPN, CDR2 SVGIG, per germline (reference sequence). Trimming shortened V by 0 bases and J by 1 base, and 13 bases separated the two germline ends. The CDR3 length is 16 residues. The whole variable domain, filled in from reference TRBV30 and TRBJ1-3, reads SQTIHQWPATLVQPVGSPLSLECTVEGTSNPNLYWYRQAAGRGLQLLFYSVGIGQISSEVPQNLSASRPQDRQFILSSKKLLLSDSGFYLCAWSVGRRFSGNTIYFGEGSWLTVV.

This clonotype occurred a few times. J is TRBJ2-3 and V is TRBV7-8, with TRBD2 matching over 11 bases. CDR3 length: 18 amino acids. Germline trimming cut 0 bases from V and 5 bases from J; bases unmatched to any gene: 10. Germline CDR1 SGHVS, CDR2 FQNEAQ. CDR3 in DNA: TGTGCCAGCAGCTTAGCCCCTCGACTAGCGGGGTTAGTAGATACGCAGTATTTT. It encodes CASSLAPRLAGLVDTQYF.

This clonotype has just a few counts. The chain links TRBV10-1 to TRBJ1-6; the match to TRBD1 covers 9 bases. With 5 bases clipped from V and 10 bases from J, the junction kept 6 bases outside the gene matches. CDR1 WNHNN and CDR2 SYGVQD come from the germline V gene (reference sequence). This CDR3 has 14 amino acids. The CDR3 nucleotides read TGCGCCAGCAGTCCCGGGACAGGGAGATCACCCCTCCACTTT. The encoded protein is CASSPGTGRSPLHF.

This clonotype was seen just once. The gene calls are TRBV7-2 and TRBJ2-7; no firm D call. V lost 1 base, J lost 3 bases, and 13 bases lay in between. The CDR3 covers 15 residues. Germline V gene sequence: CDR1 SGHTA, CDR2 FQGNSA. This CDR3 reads CASSLEALTDYEQYF. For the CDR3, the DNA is TGTGCCAGCAGCTTAGAGGCGTTAACCGACTACGAGCAGTACTTC.

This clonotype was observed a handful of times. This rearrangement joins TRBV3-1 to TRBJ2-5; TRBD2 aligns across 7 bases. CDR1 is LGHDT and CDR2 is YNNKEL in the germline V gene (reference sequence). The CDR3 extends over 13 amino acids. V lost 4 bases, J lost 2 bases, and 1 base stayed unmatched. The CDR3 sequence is CASSRGGQETQYF. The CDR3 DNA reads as TGTGCCAGCAGCCGGGGGGGTCAAGAGACCCAGTACTTC.

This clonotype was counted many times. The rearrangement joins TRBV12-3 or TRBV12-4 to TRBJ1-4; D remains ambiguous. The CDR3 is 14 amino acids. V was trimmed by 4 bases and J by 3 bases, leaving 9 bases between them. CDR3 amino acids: CASSYEGSNEKLFF. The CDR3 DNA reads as TGTGCCAGCAGTTACGAAGGGTCTAATGAAAAACTGTTTTTT.

The CDR3 DNA reads as TGCGCCAGCAGCCATTTACCTAGGGGGCTGGTTGAAGCTTTCTTT. Protein: CASSHLPRGLVEAFF. The rearrangement links TRBV4-1 to TRBJ1-1; 7 bases map to TRBD1. CDR3 length: 15 amino acids. V trimming: 3 bases; J trimming: 7 bases; junction bases outside the gene matches: 11. The V gene's germline CDR1 is MGHRA and CDR2 YSYEKL.

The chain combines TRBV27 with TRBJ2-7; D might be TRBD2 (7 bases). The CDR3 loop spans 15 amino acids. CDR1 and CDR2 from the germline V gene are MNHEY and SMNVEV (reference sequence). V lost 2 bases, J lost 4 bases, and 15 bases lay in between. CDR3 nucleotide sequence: TGTGCCAGCAGTTTAATCCGTGGGGGGGCGTACGAGCAGTACTTC. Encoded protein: CASSLIRGGAYEQYF.

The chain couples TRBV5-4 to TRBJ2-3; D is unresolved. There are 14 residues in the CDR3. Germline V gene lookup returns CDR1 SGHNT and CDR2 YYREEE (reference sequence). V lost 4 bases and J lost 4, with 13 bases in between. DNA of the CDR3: TGTGCCAGCAGCCCCATACCAGGCTCAGATACGCAGTATTTT. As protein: CASSPIPGSDTQYF.

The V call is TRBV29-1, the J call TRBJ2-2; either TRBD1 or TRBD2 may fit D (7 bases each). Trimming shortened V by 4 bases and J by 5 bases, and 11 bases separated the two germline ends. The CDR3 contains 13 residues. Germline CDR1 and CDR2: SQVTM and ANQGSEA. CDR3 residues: CSVAGGETGELFF. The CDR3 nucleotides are TGCAGCGTTGCAGGGGGGGAAACCGGGGAGCTGTTTTTT.